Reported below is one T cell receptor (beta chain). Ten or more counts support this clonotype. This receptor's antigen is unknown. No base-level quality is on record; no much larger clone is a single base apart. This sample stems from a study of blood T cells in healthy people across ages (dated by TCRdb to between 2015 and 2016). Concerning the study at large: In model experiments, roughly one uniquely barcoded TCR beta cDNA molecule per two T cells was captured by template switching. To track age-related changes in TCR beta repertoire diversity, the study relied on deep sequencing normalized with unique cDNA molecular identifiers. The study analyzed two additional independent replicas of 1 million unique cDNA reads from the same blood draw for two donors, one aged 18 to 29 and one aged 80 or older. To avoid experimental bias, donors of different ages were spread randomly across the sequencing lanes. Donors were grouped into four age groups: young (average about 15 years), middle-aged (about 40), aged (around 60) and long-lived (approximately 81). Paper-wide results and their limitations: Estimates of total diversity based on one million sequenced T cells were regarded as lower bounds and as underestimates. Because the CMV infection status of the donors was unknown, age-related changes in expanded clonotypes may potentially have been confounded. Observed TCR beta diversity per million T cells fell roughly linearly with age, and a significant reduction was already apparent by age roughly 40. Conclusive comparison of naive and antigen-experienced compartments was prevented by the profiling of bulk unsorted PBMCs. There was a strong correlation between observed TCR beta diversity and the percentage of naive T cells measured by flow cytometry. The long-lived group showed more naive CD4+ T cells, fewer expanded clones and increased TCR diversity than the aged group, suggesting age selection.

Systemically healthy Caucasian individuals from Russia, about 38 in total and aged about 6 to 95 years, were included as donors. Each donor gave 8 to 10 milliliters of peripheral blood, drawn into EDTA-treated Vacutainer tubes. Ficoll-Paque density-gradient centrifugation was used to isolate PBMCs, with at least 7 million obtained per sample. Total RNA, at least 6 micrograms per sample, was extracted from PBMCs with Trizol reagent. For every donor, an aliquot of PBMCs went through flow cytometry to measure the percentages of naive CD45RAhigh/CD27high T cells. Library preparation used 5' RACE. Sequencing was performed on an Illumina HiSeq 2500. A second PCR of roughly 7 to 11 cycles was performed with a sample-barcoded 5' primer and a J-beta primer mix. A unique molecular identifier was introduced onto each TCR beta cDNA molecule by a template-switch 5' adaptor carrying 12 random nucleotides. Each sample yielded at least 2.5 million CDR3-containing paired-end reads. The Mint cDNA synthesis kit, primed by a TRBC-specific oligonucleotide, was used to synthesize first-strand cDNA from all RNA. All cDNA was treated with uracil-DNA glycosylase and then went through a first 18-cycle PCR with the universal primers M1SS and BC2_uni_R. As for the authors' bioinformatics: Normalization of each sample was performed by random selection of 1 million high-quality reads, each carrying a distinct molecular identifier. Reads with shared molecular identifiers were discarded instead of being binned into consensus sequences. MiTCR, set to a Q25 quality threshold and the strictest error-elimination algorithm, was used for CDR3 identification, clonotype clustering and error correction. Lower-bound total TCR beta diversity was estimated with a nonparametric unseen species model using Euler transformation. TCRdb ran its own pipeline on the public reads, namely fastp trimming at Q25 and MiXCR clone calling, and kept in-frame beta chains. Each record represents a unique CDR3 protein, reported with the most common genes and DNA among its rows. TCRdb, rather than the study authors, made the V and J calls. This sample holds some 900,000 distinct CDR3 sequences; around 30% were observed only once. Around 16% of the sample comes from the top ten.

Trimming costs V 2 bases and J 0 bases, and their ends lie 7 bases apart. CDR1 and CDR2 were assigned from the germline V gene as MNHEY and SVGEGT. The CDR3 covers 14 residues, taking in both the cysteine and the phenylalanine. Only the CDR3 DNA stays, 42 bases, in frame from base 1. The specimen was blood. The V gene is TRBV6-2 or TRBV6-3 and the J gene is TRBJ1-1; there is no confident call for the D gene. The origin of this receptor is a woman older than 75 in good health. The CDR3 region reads CASSYAFMNTEAFF. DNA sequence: TGTGCCAGCAGTTACGCGTTCATGAACACTGAAGCTTTCTTT.